This passage covers 7 T cell receptor beta chains from one sample sequenced in a study of OX40 agonist ivuxolimab in advanced cancers. Libraries were prepared by immunoSEQ multiplex PCR; TCRdb keeps only in-frame clonotypes and omits some of them. The sample records around 29,000 clones, roughly nine tenths being singletons. The sample here was CD4+ or CD8+ T cells sorted from blood, taken in a trial of the OX40 agonist ivuxolimab. Every receptor here comes from an adult with an advanced solid tumor such as melanoma, head and neck, liver or kidney cancer.

The chain is built from TRBV29-1 and TRBJ1-1; unclear D gene. This CDR3 is built from 12 residues. CDR1 and CDR2 (germline): SQVTM, ANQGSEA. V lost 5 bases to trimming and J lost 0 bases, with 7 bases between them. The CDR3 spells CSVRGLNTEAFF. In DNA, the CDR3 is TGCAGCGTTCGCGGGTTGAACACTGAAGCTTTCTTT.

The chain recombines TRBV5-5 with TRBJ2-7; 11 positions agree with TRBD1. This CDR3 has 14 amino acids. With V trimmed by 4 bases and J by 2 bases, 2 bases remained unmatched. Germline V gene data show CDR1 as SGHKS and CDR2 as YYEKEE (reference sequence). CDR3 sequence reads: CASSPGQGAYEQYF. CDR3 sequence (DNA): TGTGCCAGCAGCCCGGGACAGGGGGCCTACGAGCAGTACTTC.

The V gene is TRBV27, the J gene TRBJ1-1; D gene uncertain. V lost 8 bases and J lost 4, with 14 bases in between. The V gene's germline CDR1 is MNHEY and CDR2 SMNVEV (reference sequence). CDR3 length equals 13 residues. CDR3: CASSSLGSTEAFF. The CDR3 DNA follows: TGTGCCAGCTCGAGCTTGGGCTCCACTGAAGCTTTCTTT.

About this clone: The identical CDR3 is also encoded by other nucleotide sequences in the sample. The chain links TRBV7-9 to TRBJ2-3; D not certain. The CDR3 contains 17 residues. Germline values: CDR1 SEHNR, CDR2 FQNEAQ (reference sequence). V was shortened by 1 base and J by 1 base, with 15 bases between the two germline ends. This CDR3 reads CASSLVSHPLGTDTQYF. The CDR3 DNA reads TGTGCCAGCAGCTTAGTCTCTCACCCCTTAGGCACAGATACGCAGTATTTT. Filled out from reference TRBV7-9 and TRBJ2-3, the complete variable domain reads DTGVSQNPRHKITKRGQNVTFRCDPISEHNRLYWYRQTLGQGPEFLTYFQNEAQLEKSRLLSDRFSAERPKGSFSTLEIQRTEQGDSAMYLCASSLVSHPLGTDTQYFGPGTRLTVL.

This clone showed up just a few times. V is TRBV7-9 and J is TRBJ1-2, with a tentative D call TRBD1 (5 bases). CDR3 length: 16 amino acids. Germline V gives CDR1 SEHNR, CDR2 FQNEAQ (reference sequence). Trimming stripped 5 bases from V and 5 bases from J, with 21 bases between. The CDR3 DNA reads TGTGCCAGCAGCACCTTAACCGGGACCGAAGAGTATGGCTACACCTTC. Its translation is CASSTLTGTEEYGYTF.

On this clone itself: The sample contains more than one DNA sequence encoding this CDR3. The chain employs TRBV30 and TRBJ2-5, with 11 bases matching TRBD1. The CDR3 contains 15 residues. The V gene's germline CDR1 is GTSNPN and CDR2 SVGIG (reference sequence). V shed 1 base and J 5 bases; nucleotides not matched to a gene: 6. The CDR3 DNA reads TGTGCCTGGAGTGAGGGACAGGGGGTTGGGGAGACCCAGTACTTC. As protein: CAWSEGQGVGETQYF.

The chain joins TRBV9 to TRBJ2-1; D is perhaps TRBD2 (6 bases). CDR3 length: 15 residues. The ends were cut back, 0 bases at V and 4 bases at J, with 11 bases in the middle. The germline V gene encodes CDR1 SGDLS and CDR2 YYNGEE. The CDR3 bases are TGTGCCAGCAGCGTAGGGGGGGACTTATACAATGAGCAGTTCTTC. Its translation is CASSVGGDLYNEQFF. Drawing the rest from reference TRBV9 and TRBJ2-1, the complete variable domain is DSGVTQTPKHLITATGQRVTLRCSPRSGDLSVYWYQQSLDQGLQFLIQYYNGEERAKGNILERFSAQQFPDLHSELNLSSLELGDSALYFCASSVGGDLYNEQFFGPGTRLTVL.